Detailed here is one T cell receptor beta chain. Its matching antigen is unknown. The junction departs from germline at one end; a sequencing error may be responsible. This specimen belongs to a study of T cell repertoires in cytomegalovirus infection. Study-level findings and limits: In two of eight donors, the top clonotype was HLA-C-restricted CMV-specific.

TCRdb recomputed calls from the reads with MiXCR, one row per CDR3 protein. Here the sample spans approximately 910,000 distinct CDR3 sequences, approximately 31% being singletons. This clonotype was obtained from a human donor in good health (CMV status not recorded). Some clones in this sample may be carry-over from other donors' samples. This material consisted of cultured CD8+ T cells from PBMCs, taken from culture after CMV antigen stimulation.

The CDR3 region has the DNA TGCAGCGGGACAATAGACTCTAGAAACACCATATATTTT. The encoded protein is CSGTIDSRNTIYF. The V call is TRBV29-1, the J call TRBJ1-3; a possible D gene is TRBD1 (5 bases). From germline, CDR1 is SQVTM and CDR2 ANQGSEA. This CDR3 is 13 amino acids long. Variable domain in full (rest from reference TRBV29-1 and TRBJ1-3): SAVISQKPSRDICQRGTSLTIQCQVDSQVTMMFWYRQQPGQSLTLIATANQGSEATYESGFVIDKFPISRPNLTFSTLTVSNMSPEDSSIYLCSGTIDSRNTIYFGEGSWLTVV.